A single sample gave rise to the 24 T cell receptor beta chains below, sequenced in a study of blood T cell repertoires in COVID-19. This table comes from immunoSEQ multiplex PCR, and its TCRdb copy is limited to in-frame clones, with some not included. The sample lists around 300,000 clones; 85% were seen once. Source material: PBMCs or T cells enriched from blood (not recorded which). The receptors here all came from a woman between 45 and 60 years old who had recovered from COVID-19.

The gene calls are TRBV5-1 and TRBJ2-1, with D tentatively TRBD1 (6 bases). The CDR3 runs 15 residues. CDR1 is SGHRS and CDR2 is YFSETQ in the germline V gene. V lost 0 bases and J 7 bases, leaving 14 bases between the germline ends. The chain's CDR3 is CASSLDRELSNEQFF. CDR3 coding DNA: TGCGCCAGCAGCTTGGACAGGGAACTCTCAAATGAGCAGTTCTTC.

This chain uses TRBV4-1 with TRBJ2-3; D is possibly TRBD2 (5 bases). The length of the CDR3 is 14 residues. The V gene lost 4 bases and the J gene lost 0 bases, with 8 bases spanning the gap. Germline V CDR1 and CDR2: MGHRA, YSYEKL. CDR3 in DNA: TGCGCCAGCAGCCTTGGACTCAGCACAGATACGCAGTATTTT. Translated, it gives CASSLGLSTDTQYF.

This rearrangement joins TRBV18 to TRBJ1-5; a possible D gene is TRBD1 (6 bases). V was clipped by 5 bases and J by 1 base, with 9 bases between them. Germline loops: CDR1 KGHSH, CDR2 LQKENI. This CDR3 spans 14 amino acids. CDR3 DNA sequence: TGTGCCAGCTCATATCAGGGGAGCAATCAGCCCCAGCATTTT. The encoded protein is CASSYQGSNQPQHF.

This sequence joins TRBV6-2 or TRBV6-3 and TRBJ1-1; D remains ambiguous. V lost 6 bases, J lost 3 bases, and 8 bases lay in between. Germline V gives CDR1 MNHEY, CDR2 SVGEGT. The CDR3 has 12 amino acids. The CDR3 spells CASSPRDTEAFF. DNA for the CDR3: TGTGCCAGCAGCCCACGGGACACTGAAGCTTTCTTT.

This chain joins TRBV11-2 and TRBJ1-2, with 10 bases matching TRBD1. Germline loops: CDR1 SGHAT, CDR2 FQNNGV. Trimming at V came to 5 bases and at J to 7 bases, leaving 7 bases not matched to a gene. This CDR3 region has 14 residues. This CDR3 is CASSIDRGPVGYTF. The CDR3 DNA reads as TGTGCCAGCAGCATTGACAGGGGGCCAGTTGGCTACACCTTC.

V and J are TRBV3-1 (or the pseudogene TRBV3-2) and TRBJ1-1, with TRBD1 as a possible D gene (5 bases). Germline CDR1 is LGHDT and CDR2 is YNNKEL (reference sequence). The CDR3 is 14 amino acids. V lost 3 bases and J lost 7, with 15 bases in between. CDR3 amino acids: CASSHSGKLGEAFF. In nucleotides, the CDR3 is TGTGCCAGCAGCCACTCAGGGAAGTTGGGTGAAGCTTTCTTT.

The rearrangement uses TRBV12-5 and TRBJ1-2; D is unclear. Per germline, CDR1 LGHNT and CDR2 FRNRAP. V was shortened by 1 base and J by 8 bases, with 11 bases between the two germline ends. CDR3 length equals 13 residues. The CDR3 reads CASGLETLGGYTF. In DNA, the CDR3 is TGTGCTAGTGGTTTGGAGACCTTGGGCGGCTACACCTTC.

The rearrangement uses TRBV30 and TRBJ1-2; D gene uncertain. From germline, CDR1 is GTSNPN and CDR2 SVGIG (reference sequence). The V end lost 3 bases, the J end lost 2 bases, and 4 bases lay between the germline ends. The CDR3 has 11 amino acids. For the CDR3, the DNA is TGTGCCTGGAGCCAGAACTATGGCTACACCTTC. Protein: CAWSQNYGYTF.

J is TRBJ2-1 and V is TRBV6-6; 9 nucleotides match TRBD1. Germline trimming cut 6 bases from V and 5 bases from J; bases unmatched to any gene: 5. Germline-derived CDR1 and CDR2 are MNHNY and SVGAGI (reference sequence). This CDR3 has 14 residues. CDR3 loop: CASRPGQGNNEQFF. DNA for the CDR3: TGTGCCAGCAGGCCGGGACAGGGTAACAATGAGCAGTTCTTC.

Note on this clone: This sample also contains other DNA sequences that code for the same CDR3. The chain joins TRBV3-1 (or the pseudogene TRBV3-2) to TRBJ1-5, with D possibly TRBD1 on 6 matching bases. Deletions cut 3 bases from V and 4 bases from J, with 7 bases between. Germline V lookup: CDR1 LGHDT, CDR2 YNNKEL (reference sequence). This CDR3 is built from 13 residues. The CDR3 nucleotides read TGTGCCAGCAGCCAGGACAGTAATCAGCCCCAGCATTTT. This encodes CASSQDSNQPQHF.

This chain uses TRBV9 with TRBJ2-2; D possibly corresponds to TRBD1 (6 bases). V shed 3 bases and J shed 2 bases, with 14 bases lying between them. This CDR3 region has 16 residues. CDR1 and CDR2 from the germline V gene are SGDLS and YYNGEE. CDR3 sequence: CASSAQGWYNTGELFF. The CDR3 DNA is TGTGCCAGCAGCGCACAGGGATGGTACAACACCGGGGAGCTGTTTTTT.

V is TRBV7-3 and J is TRBJ2-3; D possibly corresponds to TRBD2 (5 bases). CDR3 length: 14 residues. Germline V lookup: CDR1 SGHTA, CDR2 FQGTGA. The V gene lost 5 bases and the J gene lost 2 bases, with 11 bases spanning the gap. CDR3 nucleotide sequence: TGTGCCAGCAGCCGACTATCTAACACAGATACGCAGTATTTT. Protein sequence: CASSRLSNTDTQYF.

The genes are TRBV29-1 and TRBJ2-5, with TRBD2 matching over 7 bases. The CDR3 is 12 amino acids. In germline, CDR1 is SQVTM, CDR2 ANQGSEA. V was pared by 5 bases and J by 5 bases, with 5 bases of the junction left unmatched. CDR3 sequence reads: CSVRAGVETQYF. CDR3 bases: TGCAGCGTTAGGGCGGGAGTGGAGACCCAGTACTTC.

The gene calls are TRBV2 and TRBJ1-5, with TRBD1 matching over 10 bases. There are 16 residues in the CDR3. The V and J ends lost 6 bases and 3 bases, in that order; junction bases with no gene match: 8. The germline CDR1 and CDR2 sequences are SNHLY and FYNNEI. The CDR3 spells CASRTGGRWDNQPQHF. Written as DNA, the CDR3 is TGTGCCAGCAGGACAGGGGGCAGGTGGGACAATCAGCCCCAGCATTTT.

The CDR3 nucleotides are TGTGCCAGCAGTAGAAATAGCGGGGAAGGAAACATTCAGTACTTC. As protein: CASSRNSGEGNIQYF. The chain employs TRBV6-5 and TRBJ2-4, with 8 positions matching TRBD2. The CDR3 sequence is 15 residues long. Germline V CDR1 and CDR2: MNHEY, SVGAGI. V lost 5 bases to trimming and J lost 6 bases; unmatched junction nucleotides: 9.

J is TRBJ2-1 and V is TRBV19; TRBD2 might be the D (6 bases). The germline gives CDR1 LNHDA, CDR2 SQIVND (reference sequence). CDR3 length equals 13 residues. V was cut by 5 bases and J by 7 bases, with 12 bases left in between. CDR3 nucleotides: TGTGCCAGTAGTGCGGGACGGGGAAATGAGCAGTTCTTC. Translation: CASSAGRGNEQFF.

This clone has a single count. The J gene is TRBJ1-2, the V gene TRBV5-1, with D possibly TRBD1 on 5 matching bases. Germline CDR1 and CDR2: SGHRS and YFSETQ. The CDR3 length is 18 residues. Trimming took off 3 bases at V and 4 bases at J, with 25 bases between the two ends. The CDR3 spells CASSSEGGSRAEIYGYTF. DNA for the CDR3: TGCGCCAGCAGCTCGGAAGGAGGGTCCAGGGCCGAGATCTATGGCTACACCTTC.

The V gene is TRBV4-1, the J gene TRBJ2-1, with 8 bases matching TRBD1. Germline CDR1 reads MGHRA; CDR2 reads YSYEKL. Unmatched junction bases numbered 10, after V lost 0 bases and J lost 6 bases. The CDR3 length is 17 residues. CDR3 sequence (DNA): TGCGCCAGCAGCCAAGATGGATGGGACAGGTTGGGCAATGAGCAGTTCTTC. It encodes CASSQDGWDRLGNEQFF.

Notes on this clone: Within the sample, other DNA sequences also encode this same CDR3. The rearrangement uses TRBV18 and TRBJ1-5; D unresolved. CDR1 and CDR2 from the germline V gene are KGHSH and LQKENI. There are 13 residues in the CDR3. The ends were cut back, 5 bases at V and 0 bases at J, with 5 bases in the middle. The CDR3 sequence: CASSTDSNQPQHF. For the CDR3, the DNA is TGTGCCAGCTCAACAGATAGCAATCAGCCCCAGCATTTT. The whole variable domain, filled in from reference TRBV18 and TRBJ1-5, reads NAGVMQNPRHLVRRRGQEARLRCSPMKGHSHVYWYRQLPEEGLKFMVYLQKENIIDESGMPKERFSAEFPKEGPSILRIQQVVRGDSAAYFCASSTDSNQPQHFGDGTRLSIL.

The V call is TRBV19, the J call TRBJ2-1, with 9 bases that match TRBD1. Trimming took 6 bases from V and 2 from J; bases not matched to a gene: 8. The CDR3 runs 16 residues. The germline CDR1 and CDR2 sequences are LNHDA and SQIVND (reference sequence). In DNA form, the CDR3 reads TGTGCCAGTAGGCCTACAGGGGGCATGACCTACAATGAGCAGTTCTTC. It yields the protein CASRPTGGMTYNEQFF.

In this sample, this clone turned up once. The genes are TRBV9 and TRBJ2-1, with 10 bases that match TRBD1. This CDR3 contains 17 residues. With 4 bases clipped from V and 6 bases from J, the junction kept 13 bases outside the gene matches. In germline, CDR1 is SGDLS, CDR2 YYNGEE. This CDR3 reads CASSTRQGAGESNEQFF. CDR3 nucleotide sequence: TGTGCCAGCAGCACTCGACAGGGGGCTGGAGAAAGCAATGAGCAGTTCTTC.

The chain has TRBV7-2 and TRBJ1-2, with D perhaps TRBD1 (6 bases). Germline lookup yields CDR1 SGHTA and CDR2 FQGNSA. The CDR3 is made up of 15 amino acids. Trimming stripped 5 bases from V and 4 bases from J, with 17 bases between. DNA for the CDR3: TGTGCCAGCAGCCTAAGCGGGGGGCAGAGCTATGGCTACACCTTC. It codes for CASSLSGGQSYGYTF.

The CDR3 DNA sequence: TGTGCCAGCAGTATGGGGCCTGAAGCTTTCTTT. Its translation is CASSMGPEAFF. The V call is TRBV12-3 or TRBV12-4, the J call TRBJ1-1; weak D call: TRBD1 (5 bases). The V and J ends lost 5 bases and 6 bases respectively, with 7 bases between them. The CDR3 is 11 amino acids.

The chain employs TRBV30 and TRBJ1-3, with D perhaps TRBD1 (6 bases). CDR3 length equals 15 residues. Trimming took off 0 bases at V and 3 bases at J, with 12 bases between the two ends. Per the germline V gene, CDR1 is GTSNPN and CDR2 is SVGIG (reference sequence). Here the CDR3 reads CAWSVQGAGGNTIYF. The CDR3, as DNA: TGTGCCTGGAGTGTACAGGGAGCCGGTGGAAACACCATATATTTT.